Below, 22 T cell receptor beta chains from the same sample are listed, as sequenced in a study of T-cell memory formation after mild COVID-19. From the 5' RACE reads, TCRdb called clonotypes with MiXCR, one entry per CDR3 protein. The sample shows roughly 400,000 distinct CDR3 sequences, roughly 18% of them seen only once. Specimen: PBMCs or a T cell subset sorted from them (not recorded which). Receptor source: a man younger than 30 who had mild COVID-19 (a few samples of this study predate the infection). Cell type and time point are not known.

The chain has TRBV20-1 and TRBJ2-3; D is undetermined. Trimming left V 1 base short and J 2 bases short, with 10 bases between. The CDR3 runs 14 residues. Germline V CDR1 and CDR2: DFQATT, SNEGSKA (reference sequence). The CDR3 region has the DNA TGCAGTGCTAGAGTGGGCGGCTTCACAGATACGCAGTATTTT. It translates to CSARVGGFTDTQYF.

The gene calls are TRBV4-1 and TRBJ2-7, with D uncertain. Trimming stripped 0 bases from V and 2 bases from J, with 5 bases between. The CDR3 is 13 amino acids. Germline V gene lookup returns CDR1 MGHRA and CDR2 YSYEKL. In DNA, the CDR3 is TGCGCCAGCAGCCAAGATCTGGCCTACGAGCAGTACTTC. Amino acids: CASSQDLAYEQYF.

This clonotype was observed a handful of times. This chain connects TRBV28 to TRBJ1-5; unclear D gene. V shed 2 bases and J shed 5 bases, with 10 bases lying between them. The CDR3 runs 14 residues. The germline V gene has CDR1 MDHEN and CDR2 SYDVKM. The CDR3 DNA reads as TGTGCCAGCAGTTTAAAGGGCTGGCATCAGCCCCAGCATTTT. Protein sequence: CASSLKGWHQPQHF.

The chain links TRBV29-1 to TRBJ1-2, with a possible D match to TRBD1 (5 bases). With 1 base removed from V and 4 bases from J, the gap between germline ends came to 13 bases. Germline CDR1 reads SQVTM; CDR2 reads ANQGSEA. This CDR3 has 14 residues. The CDR3: CSVEGGPMIYGYTF. In DNA form, the CDR3 reads TGCAGCGTTGAAGGGGGACCGATGATCTATGGCTACACCTTC.

The CDR3 bases are TGTGCCATCAGTCCCAGGGGACAGGGTGGGTATGGCTACACCTTC. Protein product: CAISPRGQGGYGYTF. The chain is built from TRBV10-3 and TRBJ1-2; 9 positions agree with TRBD1. The germline gives CDR1 ENHRY, CDR2 SYGVKD. Trimming took 5 bases from V and 5 from J; bases not matched to a gene: 9. This CDR3 contains 15 residues.

The genes are TRBV4-3 and TRBJ2-5, with D unresolved. The CDR3 sequence is 13 residues long. V was pared by 0 bases and J by 5 bases, with 7 bases between. The germline V gene has CDR1 LGHNA and CDR2 YSLEER. CDR3 region: CASSQDHGETQYF. The CDR3 bases are TGCGCCAGCAGCCAAGATCATGGGGAGACCCAGTACTTC.

The V gene is TRBV4-1, the J gene TRBJ2-5; no clear D gene. The CDR3 has 13 residues. V was clipped by 0 bases and J by 10 bases, with 12 bases between them. Per germline, CDR1 MGHRA and CDR2 YSYEKL. The CDR3 protein is CASSQDFATVQYF. The CDR3 region has the DNA TGCGCCAGCAGCCAAGATTTCGCTACGGTCCAGTACTTC.

The chain has TRBV12-3 or TRBV12-4 and TRBJ1-4; D possibly corresponds to TRBD1 (5 bases). Deletions cut 4 bases from V and 6 bases from J, with 15 bases between. The CDR3 contains 15 residues. CDR3 coding DNA: TGTGCCAGCAGTTCCTCGCGGGGGGGATATGAAAAACTGTTTTTT. This gives the protein CASSSSRGGYEKLFF.

The sample holds a few counts of this clonotype. This chain uses TRBV11-2 with TRBJ2-3, with 8 nucleotides matching TRBD2. Trimming removed 2 bases from V and 0 bases from J; junction bases left unmatched: 10. The length of the CDR3 is 18 residues. CDR1 and CDR2 from the germline V gene are SGHAT and FQNNGV. CDR3 residues: CASSLFQRGHPSTDTQYF. CDR3 DNA: TGTGCCAGCAGCTTATTCCAGCGGGGGCACCCTAGCACAGATACGCAGTATTTT. Using reference TRBV11-2 and TRBJ2-3 for the parts outside the CDR3, the full variable domain is EAGVAQSPRYKIIEKRQSVAFWCNPISGHATLYWYQQILGQGPKLLIQFQNNGVVDDSQLPKDRFSAERLKGVDSTLKIQPAKLEDSAVYLCASSLFQRGHPSTDTQYFGPGTRLTVL.

This clonotype was counted a few times. This chain connects TRBV7-9 to TRBJ2-5; D is possibly TRBD1 (5 bases). Germline loops: CDR1 SEHNR, CDR2 FQNEAQ (reference sequence). This CDR3 is built from 16 residues. V was cut by 1 base and J by 5 bases, with 17 bases left in between. The CDR3 coding sequence is TGTGCCAGCAGCTTAGGCGGCCAGGGTCAATTGGAGACCCAGTACTTC. This codes for CASSLGGQGQLETQYF.

This clonotype was observed many times. The chain carries TRBV10-2 and TRBJ2-3; D is perhaps TRBD1 (6 bases). Trimming removed 3 bases from V and 5 bases from J, with 12 bases in between. The length of the CDR3 is 14 residues. Germline lookup yields CDR1 WSHSY and CDR2 SAAADI. Here the CDR3 reads CASSDRGDVDTQYF. The CDR3 region has the DNA TGCGCCAGCAGTGACAGGGGTGATGTAGATACGCAGTATTTT.

The chain couples TRBV9 to TRBJ2-3, with D maybe TRBD2 (6 bases). Trimming shortened V by 0 bases and J by 3 bases, and 8 bases separated the two germline ends. This CDR3 has 14 residues. Looked up from germline, CDR1 is SGDLS and CDR2 is YYNGEE. For the CDR3, the DNA is TGTGCCAGCAGCGTAGGGAGGGTGACAGATACGCAGTATTTT. Translating gives CASSVGRVTDTQYF.

This clonotype appeared a few times. The rearrangement links TRBV15 to TRBJ1-1; D not resolved. CDR1 is LNHNV, CDR2 YYDKDF, per germline (reference sequence). The V and J ends lost 8 bases and 1 base respectively, with 29 bases between them. The CDR3 consists of 19 residues. CDR3 DNA sequence: TGTGCCACCCCGCAGCTCCTGATCGAGTCTAAGGCGGGGAACACTGAAGCTTTCTTT. Translated: CATPQLLIESKAGNTEAFF.

The CDR3 sequence: CAISARTGYEQYV. CDR3 nucleotide sequence: TGTGCCATCAGTGCAAGGACAGGCTACGAGCAGTACGTC. The V call is TRBV10-3, the J call TRBJ2-7; 7 nucleotides agree with TRBD1. CDR3 length: 13 amino acids. The V gene end was trimmed by 4 bases and the J gene end by 3 bases; junction bases not matched to a gene: 3. The germline gives CDR1 ENHRY, CDR2 SYGVKD.

This clonotype came up a few times. The chain is built from TRBV20-1 and TRBJ2-1; D gene ambiguous. This CDR3 spans 14 amino acids. V was cut by 2 bases and J by 2 bases, with 10 bases left in between. The germline gives CDR1 DFQATT, CDR2 SNEGSKA (reference sequence). In DNA, the CDR3 is TGCAGTGCTAGACTCCCAGGCCCCTACAATGAGCAGTTCTTC. Amino acids: CSARLPGPYNEQFF.

This clonotype was seen at least ten times. The chain is built from TRBV4-1 and TRBJ2-5; 11 positions agree with TRBD2. V lost 4 bases and J lost 4; bases outside the gene matches: 5. This CDR3 comprises 15 residues. CDR1 and CDR2 from the germline V gene are MGHRA and YSYEKL. The CDR3: CASSLHGTSGETQYF. The CDR3 nucleotides read TGCGCCAGCAGCCTCCACGGGACTAGCGGAGAGACCCAGTACTTC.

This clonotype is a singleton in its sample. This chain uses TRBV5-1 with TRBJ1-2; TRBD1 is a possible D gene (5 bases). CDR1 and CDR2 (germline): SGHRS, YFSETQ. With 0 bases removed from V and 3 bases from J, the gap between germline ends came to 12 bases. The CDR3 runs to 15 residues. DNA for the CDR3: TGCGCCAGCAGCTTGGCCAGAGGGGCGGACTATGGCTACACCTTC. Its protein is CASSLARGADYGYTF.

The sample holds a few counts of this clonotype. The chain couples TRBV5-1 to TRBJ2-1; D unresolved. Deletions cut 1 base from V and 0 bases from J, with 8 bases between. Germline CDR1 SGHRS, CDR2 YFSETQ. This CDR3 spans 15 amino acids. CDR3 nucleotides: TGCGCCAGCAGCTTGCGGATTAGCTCCTACAATGAGCAGTTCTTC. Amino acid sequence: CASSLRISSYNEQFF.

This clonotype was found a few times. This sequence joins TRBV11-3 and TRBJ2-3; 11 bases fit TRBD1. Germline CDR1 and CDR2: SGHNT and YENEEA. The CDR3 has 12 residues. V lost 5 bases and J lost 14; bases outside the gene matches: 6. The chain's CDR3 is CASSAGTGGSYF. The CDR3 nucleotides are TGTGCCAGCAGCGCAGGGACAGGGGGGTCGTATTTT.

In this sample, this clonotype turned up a few times. This rearrangement joins TRBV10-3 to TRBJ1-2; D is unresolved. V lost 4 bases and J 8 bases, leaving 17 bases between the germline ends. The CDR3 consists of 14 residues. In germline, CDR1 is ENHRY, CDR2 SYGVKD. The CDR3 bases are TGTGCCATCAGTGGCGGGGAGGGCCCTTGGGGCTACACCTTC. Its translation: CAISGGEGPWGYTF.

There are a few counts of this clonotype. The V gene is TRBV20-1, the J gene TRBJ2-7, with TRBD2 identical over 14 bases. CDR1 is DFQATT and CDR2 is SNEGSKA in the germline V gene (reference sequence). J gave up 0 bases and V 6 bases, and 10 bases lay outside the gene matches. The CDR3 spans 17 residues. The CDR3 is CSALGLAGAMSSYEQYF. The CDR3 DNA reads TGCAGTGCCCTGGGACTAGCGGGGGCTATGAGCTCCTACGAGCAGTACTTC.

The rearrangement links TRBV24-1 to TRBJ1-1; unclear D gene. From germline, CDR1 is KGHDR and CDR2 SFDVKD. The CDR3 sequence is 13 residues long. Trimming took 2 bases from V and 4 from J, leaving 7 bases between them. CDR3 amino acids: CATSDSVGTEAFF. The CDR3, as DNA: TGTGCCACCAGTGATTCGGTGGGCACTGAAGCTTTCTTT.